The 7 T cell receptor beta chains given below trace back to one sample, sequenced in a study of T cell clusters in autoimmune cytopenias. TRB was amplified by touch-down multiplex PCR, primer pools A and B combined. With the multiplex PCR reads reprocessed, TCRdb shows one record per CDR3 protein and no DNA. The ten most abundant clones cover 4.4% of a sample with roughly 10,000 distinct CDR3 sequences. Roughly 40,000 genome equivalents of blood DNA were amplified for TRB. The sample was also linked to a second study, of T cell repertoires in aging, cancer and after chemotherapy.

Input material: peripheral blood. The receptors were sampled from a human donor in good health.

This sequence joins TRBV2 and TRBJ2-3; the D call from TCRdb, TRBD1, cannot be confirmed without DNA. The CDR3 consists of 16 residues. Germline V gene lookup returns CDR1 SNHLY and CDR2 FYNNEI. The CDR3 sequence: CASSPGTGNFVDTQYF.

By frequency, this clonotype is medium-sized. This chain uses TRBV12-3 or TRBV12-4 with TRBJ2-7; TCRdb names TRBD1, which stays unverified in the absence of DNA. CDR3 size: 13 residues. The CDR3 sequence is CASSRTGGDEQYF.

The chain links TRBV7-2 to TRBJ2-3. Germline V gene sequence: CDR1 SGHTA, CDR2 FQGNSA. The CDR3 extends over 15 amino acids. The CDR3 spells CASSRSSQITDTQYF.

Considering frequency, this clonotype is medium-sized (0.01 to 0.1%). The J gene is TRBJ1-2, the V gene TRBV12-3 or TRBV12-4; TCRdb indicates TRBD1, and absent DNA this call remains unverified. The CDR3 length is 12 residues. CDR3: CASSSTDHGYTF.

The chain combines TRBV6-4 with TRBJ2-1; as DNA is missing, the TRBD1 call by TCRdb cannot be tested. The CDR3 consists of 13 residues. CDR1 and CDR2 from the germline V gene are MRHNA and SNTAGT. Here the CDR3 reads CASSVDRVNEQFF.

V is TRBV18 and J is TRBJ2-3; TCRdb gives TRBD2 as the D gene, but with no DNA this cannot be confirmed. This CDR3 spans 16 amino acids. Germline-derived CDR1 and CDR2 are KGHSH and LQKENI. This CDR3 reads CASSPLGGSTADTQYF.

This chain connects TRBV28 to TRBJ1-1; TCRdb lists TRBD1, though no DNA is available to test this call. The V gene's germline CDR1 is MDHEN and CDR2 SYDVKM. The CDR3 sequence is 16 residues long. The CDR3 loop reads CASSSYPGTGGAEAFF.